These 30 T cell receptor beta chains were sequenced from one sample in a study of metastatic and nonmetastatic thyroid tumors. All patients reached thyroid surgery having received no treatment beforehand. TCRdb re-clonotyped the PCR reads via MiXCR. Counted here are about 11,000 clones, 25% to 30% occurring once; the ten biggest clones make up about 16%. Sequenced input: tumor tissue. These receptors originate from a female donor with papillary thyroid cancer or a benign thyroid nodule (not recorded which). Some clones in this sample may be carry-over from other donors' samples.

This clone occurred a few times. The V call is TRBV6-9, the J call TRBJ2-7; 9 nucleotides agree with TRBD1. V trimming: 2 bases; J trimming: 2 bases; junction bases outside the gene matches: 7. This CDR3 region has 16 residues. CDR1 is MNHGY, CDR2 SVAAGI, per germline. The CDR3 bases are TGTGCCAGCAGTTATGGGGAGGGGACAGGGACCTACGAGCAGTACTTC. It codes for CASSYGEGTGTYEQYF.

This clone came up a few times. The chain combines TRBV6-1 with TRBJ2-3, with a possible D match to TRBD2 (5 bases). This CDR3 is built from 11 residues. V was shortened by 11 bases and J by 7 bases, with 13 bases between the two germline ends. CDR1 MNHNS and CDR2 SASEGT come from the germline V gene. CDR3 in amino acids: CACGWVNTQYF. In nucleotides, the CDR3 is TGTGCCTGCGGGTGGGTGAATACGCAGTATTTT.

Within the sample, this clone is medium-sized (0.01 to 0.1%). The chain links TRBV11-2 to TRBJ1-4; tentatively, D is TRBD1 (6 bases). Germline CDR1 is SGHAT and CDR2 is FQNNGV. V lost 6 bases to trimming and J lost 8 bases, with 16 bases between them. The CDR3 totals 14 residues. The CDR3 DNA is TGTGCCAGCAGTTCCCACAGGGAGGGCGAAAAACTGTTTTTT. Its translation: CASSSHREGEKLFF.

This clone was counted between two and nine times. This chain joins TRBV28 and TRBJ2-7; the D gene is possibly TRBD2 (5 bases). Per germline, CDR1 MDHEN and CDR2 SYDVKM. V was clipped by 6 bases and J by 1 base, with 16 bases between them. The CDR3 totals 15 residues. CDR3 DNA sequence: TGTGCCAGCAGAGAGCGGACGGTTTCTTCCTACGAGCAGTACTTC. This encodes CASRERTVSSYEQYF.

This clone was observed a few times. The chain is built from TRBV15 and TRBJ2-2; D gene uncertain. The CDR3 spans 12 residues. CDR1 and CDR2 (germline): LNHNV, YYDKDF (reference sequence). V lost 9 bases to trimming and J lost 5 bases, with 10 bases between them. The CDR3 DNA reads as TGTGCCACAGCCCTTCAGACCGGGGAGCTGTTTTTT. Protein: CATALQTGELFF.

Many counts were recorded for this clone. V and J are TRBV27 and TRBJ1-4, with D maybe TRBD1 (6 bases). CDR3 length: 15 residues. CDR1 and CDR2 from the germline V gene are MNHEY and SMNVEV (reference sequence). V dropped 4 bases and J dropped 7 bases, with 16 bases sitting between them. For the CDR3, the DNA is TGTGCCAGCAGTTCACTCCAGGGGCACGGTGAAAAACTGTTTTTT. Protein sequence: CASSSLQGHGEKLFF. The full variable domain, in which reference TRBV27 and TRBJ1-4 provide the parts outside the CDR3, is EAQVTQNPRYLITVTGKKLTVTCSQNMNHEYMSWYRQDPGLGLRQIYYSMNVEVTDKGDVPEGYKVSRKEKRNFPLILESPSPNQTSLYFCASSSLQGHGEKLFFGSGTQLSVL.

In its sample, this clone ranks as medium-sized. J is TRBJ2-2 and V is TRBV18; TRBD1 agrees at 7 bases. Germline-derived CDR1 and CDR2 are KGHSH and LQKENI. With 0 bases clipped from V and 3 bases from J, the junction kept 4 bases outside the gene matches. This CDR3 has 16 amino acids. CDR3 protein: CASSPPGQRDTGELFF. The CDR3, as DNA: TGTGCCAGCTCACCACCGGGACAGCGCGACACCGGGGAGCTGTTTTTT.

This clone was counted many times. This may stem from a read error, because a much larger clone lies one nucleotide away. The sample contains more than one DNA sequence encoding this CDR3. The chain joins TRBV6-1 to TRBJ2-1; no clear D gene. The CDR3 is made up of 10 amino acids. V lost 8 bases, J lost 7 bases, and 6 bases lay in between. Germline V gene data show CDR1 as MNHNS and CDR2 as SASEGT. CDR3 sequence (DNA): TGTGCCAGCGGGGATAATGAGCAGTTCTTC. Amino acid sequence: CASGDNEQFF.

The chain is built from TRBV20-1 and TRBJ1-5; D call uncertain. Between the trimmed V and J ends, which lost 1 base and 0 bases, there was a span of 10 bases. Germline V CDR1 and CDR2: DFQATT, SNEGSKA (reference sequence). This CDR3 spans 15 amino acids. Here the CDR3 DNA reads TGCAGTGCTAGAGTAGACGGACCTAGCAATCAGCCCCAGCATTTT. It codes for CSARVDGPSNQPQHF.

This clone is labeled as medium-sized. This sequence joins TRBV6-5 and TRBJ2-7; no clear D. Germline CDR1 and CDR2: MNHEY and SVGAGI. Deletions cut 2 bases from V and 1 base from J, with 6 bases between. The CDR3 contains 13 residues. The CDR3 loop is CASSYGKSYEQYF. The CDR3 bases are TGTGCCAGCAGTTACGGCAAGTCCTACGAGCAGTACTTC.

This clone is medium-sized (0.01 to 0.1%) in the sample. The chain couples TRBV9 to TRBJ1-2; 8 bases agree with TRBD1. With 6 bases clipped from V and 6 bases from J, the junction kept 10 bases outside the gene matches. CDR1 SGDLS and CDR2 YYNGEE come from the germline V gene. The CDR3 spans 14 residues. The CDR3 bases are TGTGCCAGCAATCCAGGGGGCGCATGGAATGGCTACACCTTC. Its protein is CASNPGGAWNGYTF.

The chain links TRBV6-1 to TRBJ2-7; 9 bases map to TRBD2. Germline CDR1 reads MNHNS; CDR2 reads SASEGT. The CDR3 extends over 14 amino acids. The trim removed 2 bases at V and 7 bases at J, leaving 6 bases unmatched. DNA of the CDR3: TGTGCCAGCAGTGAATTCGGGACTAGCCGTGAGCAGTACTTC. Translating gives CASSEFGTSREQYF.

The genes are TRBV11-2 and TRBJ2-1; a weak D match, TRBD1 (5 bases). The CDR3 is 15 amino acids. The germline CDR1 and CDR2 sequences are SGHAT and FQNNGV. Trimming cost V 5 bases and J 5 bases, with 16 bases left between them. CDR3 DNA: TGTGCCAGCAGCGCTCCAGGGCCAGCAAACAATGAGCAGTTCTTC. Amino acid sequence: CASSAPGPANNEQFF.

V is TRBV3-1 and J is TRBJ2-7; no clear D gene. The CDR3 is made up of 12 amino acids. Looked up from germline, CDR1 is LGHDT and CDR2 is YNNKEL (reference sequence). The V gene lost 2 bases and the J gene lost 7 bases, with 9 bases spanning the gap. CDR3 sequence (DNA): TGTGCCAGCAGCCAAACTACTCGGGAGCAGTACTTC. Translation gives CASSQTTREQYF.

This clone was recorded at least ten times. V gene TRBV7-6 combines with J gene TRBJ2-3, with 7 bases matching TRBD2. This CDR3 has 15 residues. Germline CDR1 reads SGHVS; CDR2 reads FNYEAQ. The ends lost 1 base at V and 1 base at J; junction bases unmatched: 2. Here the CDR3 DNA reads TGTGCCAGCAGCTTAGTGGGGGGGGGCACAGATACGCAGTATTTT. Amino acids: CASSLVGGGTDTQYF.

This clone is medium-sized in the sample. This chain uses TRBV27 with TRBJ1-2; 7 bases fit TRBD1. With 4 bases clipped from V and 7 bases from J, the junction kept 9 bases outside the gene matches. This CDR3 is built from 14 residues. Germline assignment: CDR1 MNHEY and CDR2 SMNVEV (reference sequence). The CDR3 loop reads CASSSLGQARGYTF. CDR3 in DNA: TGTGCCAGCAGTTCCCTCGGACAGGCGCGTGGCTACACCTTC.

This clone is medium-sized in the sample. The chain carries TRBV9 and TRBJ1-1; 7 bases fit TRBD1. Losses at the gene ends were 4 bases for V and 5 bases for J; bases not matched to a gene: 14. The CDR3 runs 16 residues. Germline-derived CDR1 and CDR2 are SGDLS and YYNGEE. The CDR3 region has the DNA TGTGCCAGCAGCCCCGGAAGGGGGCCAAAGGGGACTGAAGCTTTCTTT. This sequence encodes CASSPGRGPKGTEAFF.

This clone has a count of ten or more. The V and J genes are TRBV27 and TRBJ2-1; 10 bases map to TRBD2. The CDR3 covers 15 residues. After removal of 5 bases from V and 8 bases from J, the junction contained 9 bases not matched to a gene. Germline V lookup: CDR1 MNHEY, CDR2 SMNVEV (reference sequence). The CDR3 here is CASSALAGVLDEQFF. The CDR3 DNA reads TGTGCCAGCAGTGCCCTAGCGGGGGTCCTTGATGAGCAGTTCTTC.

V and J are TRBV7-2 and TRBJ2-7; possible D gene TRBD2, 6 bases. Germline CDR1 and CDR2: SGHTA and FQGNSA. This CDR3 region has 14 residues. Trimming left V 3 bases short and J 2 bases short, with 11 bases between. CDR3 amino acids: CASSLRLETYEQYF. The CDR3, as DNA: TGTGCCAGCAGCTTGAGACTAGAGACCTACGAGCAGTACTTC. Full variable domain (missing parts from reference TRBV7-2 and TRBJ2-7): GAGVSQSPSNKVTEKGKDVELRCDPISGHTALYWYRQSLGQGLEFLIYFQGNSAPDKSGLPSDRFSAERTGGSVSTLTIQRTQQEDSAVYLCASSLRLETYEQYFGPGTRLTVT.

The chain couples TRBV2 to TRBJ2-1; possibly TRBD2 for D (5 bases). V lost 7 bases, J lost 0 bases, and 16 bases lay in between. The germline V gene encodes CDR1 SNHLY and CDR2 FYNNEI. This CDR3 region has 16 residues. Written as DNA, the CDR3 is TGTGCCAGCACCCCCCTACAAGCGGTCTCCTACAATGAGCAGTTCTTC. Translating gives CASTPLQAVSYNEQFF.

The V call is TRBV25-1, the J call TRBJ1-1; D not resolved. This CDR3 contains 13 residues. Germline V gene data show CDR1 as MGHDK and CDR2 as SYGVNS. Trimming removed 3 bases from V and 0 bases from J, with 5 bases in between. The CDR3 spells CASSDSMNTEAFF. Written as DNA, the CDR3 is TGTGCCAGCAGTGACTCCATGAACACTGAAGCTTTCTTT.

This clone is labeled medium-sized. V is TRBV12-3 or TRBV12-4 and J is TRBJ1-4; possible D gene TRBD1, 6 bases. Trimming left V 3 bases short and J 4 bases short, with 9 bases between. The CDR3 consists of 14 residues. Here the CDR3 reads CASSFGGGNEKLFF. The CDR3 region has the DNA TGTGCCAGCAGTTTTGGAGGGGGTAATGAAAAACTGTTTTTT.

CDR3 DNA: TGTGCCAGCAGGGGGTTCAACGAGCAGTACTTC. This codes for CASRGFNEQYF. V gene TRBV6-1 combines with J gene TRBJ2-7; no clear D gene. The CDR3 is made up of 11 amino acids. Germline V CDR1 and CDR2: MNHNS, SASEGT. V was cut by 6 bases and J by 5 bases, with 8 bases left in between.

This clone is judged medium-sized. The chain joins TRBV5-1 to TRBJ2-3; 8 bases align to TRBD2. CDR3 size: 16 residues. Germline loops: CDR1 SGHRS, CDR2 YFSETQ. Losses at the gene ends were 0 bases for V and 4 bases for J; bases not matched to a gene: 7. The DNA of the CDR3 is TGCGCCAGCAGCTTGGGGTCCAGCGGGGGAGCAGATACGCAGTATTTT. This sequence encodes CASSLGSSGGADTQYF.

By share, this clone counts as medium-sized (0.01 to 0.1%). The chain joins TRBV5-1 to TRBJ1-5; the D is unclear. CDR3 length: 14 residues. CDR1 is SGHRS, CDR2 YFSETQ, per germline. The ends were cut back, 0 bases at V and 2 bases at J, with 6 bases in the middle. The CDR3 loop is CASSLGTGNQPQHF. The CDR3 region has the DNA TGCGCCAGCAGCTTGGGCACCGGCAATCAGCCCCAGCATTTT.

The table lists this clone with many counts. V and J are TRBV4-2 and TRBJ1-2, with D uncertain. The CDR3 sequence is 13 residues long. Germline CDR1 and CDR2: LGHNA and YNFKEQ. V was cut by 0 bases and J by 8 bases, with 10 bases left in between. The CDR3 region has the DNA TGTGCCAGCAGCCAAGATCGGGGTTTCGGCTACACCTTC. Translating gives CASSQDRGFGYTF.

There are a few counts of this clone. The chain links TRBV7-8 to TRBJ2-1, with TRBD1 matching 9 bases. The CDR3 sequence is 14 residues long. Germline lookup yields CDR1 SGHVS and CDR2 FQNEAQ. J lost 9 bases, V lost 5 bases, and 8 bases had no gene match. The CDR3 bases are TGTGCCAGCAGCAGAGACAGGGGGAGAGGTGAGCAGTTCTTC. Protein: CASSRDRGRGEQFF.

This clone was found many times. The chain uses TRBV28 and TRBJ1-5; 9 bases align to TRBD1. The CDR3 consists of 16 residues. Trimming cost V 3 bases and J 11 bases; bases outside gene matches: 14. CDR1 and CDR2 from the germline V gene are MDHEN and SYDVKM. The DNA of the CDR3 is TGTGCCAGCAGTTTGGTGGGGGACAGGGATGTTTTGACCCAGCATTTT. As protein: CASSLVGDRDVLTQHF.

This clone rates as medium-sized. Mismatch with germline at one junction end may stem from a read error. V usage is TRBV6-2 or TRBV6-3 and J usage is TRBJ2-1, with TRBD2 identical over 8 bases. Germline V gene data show CDR1 as MNHEY and CDR2 as SVGEGT. The CDR3 contains 13 residues. The CDR3 reads CATSYRLANEQFF. The DNA for the CDR3 is TGTGCCACCAGTTACAGACTAGCGAATGAGCAGTTCTTC.

The V gene is TRBV7-2, the J gene TRBJ1-3; no clear D. Per the germline V gene, CDR1 is SGHTA and CDR2 is FQGNSA. V dropped 6 bases and J dropped 4 bases, with 13 bases sitting between them. The CDR3 totals 14 residues. Written as DNA, the CDR3 is TGTGCCAGCAGTCCTGGCGGGTCCGGAAACACCATATATTTT. It is translated as CASSPGGSGNTIYF.